This TCR beta chain derives from a study of shared T cell receptors in the human thymus. CDR1 and CDR2 from the germline V gene are MNHEY and SVGAGI. The ends were cut back, 2 bases at V and 4 bases at J, with 15 bases in the middle. This CDR3 has 16 amino acids. Using immunoSEQ multiplex PCR, the repertoire was profiled, and TCRdb retains in-frame clones only, with some absent. The sample consists of hundreds of thousands of clones, over 75% of them appearing once. These data also formed part of another study, on human thymus T cells.

The chain employs TRBV6-5 and TRBJ1-3; D is possibly TRBD1 (6 bases). The TCR sequence derives from a boy younger than two with a congenital heart defect. The sample was thymocytes. This chain's CDR3 is CASSYQGPDRGNTIYF. The CDR3 coding sequence is TGTGCCAGCAGTTACCAAGGGCCGGACAGAGGAAACACCATATATTTT.